This TCR beta chain was observed in a study of T cells in Graves' hyperthyroidism and ophthalmopathy. Amplified TCR beta CDR3 regions came from RNA transcripts. Researchers ran a first-round RT-PCR on the TCR CDR3 using the HTBI primer set. TCRdb re-called the multiplex PCR reads through MiXCR, storing one row per CDR3 protein. The data contain 450,000 to 650,000 distinct CDR3 sequences, less than 25% of them singletons. This clonotype came up many times. Between the trimmed V and J ends, which lost 4 bases and 5 bases, there was a span of 15 bases. Germline assignment: CDR1 MNHEY and CDR2 SVGAGI. CDR3 length: 14 amino acids.

The sequence was obtained from a man between 18 and 29 years old with Graves' hyperthyroidism. The V gene is TRBV6-5, the J gene TRBJ2-7, with D perhaps TRBD2 (5 bases). Sequenced: blood. The CDR3 sequence is CASSSMSGFHEQYF. In DNA, the CDR3 is TGTGCCAGCAGTTCCATGTCGGGGTTCCACGAGCAGTACTTC.